This TCR beta chain was sequenced during a study of T cells in Graves' hyperthyroidism and ophthalmopathy. This clonotype has just a few counts. Amplification of TCR beta CDR3 regions was performed using RNA transcripts as template. Using the HTBI primer set, a first-round RT-PCR was run on the TCR CDR3. TCRdb re-called the multiplex PCR reads through MiXCR, storing one row per CDR3 protein. This table holds 700,000 or so distinct CDR3 sequences, over 15% found once. Newly diagnosed patients aged 18 to 65 had hyperthyroidism of under 2 months' duration. Germline V gene sequence: CDR1 MNHNS, CDR2 SASEGT. The CDR3 runs to 17 residues. V lost 5 bases, J lost 2 bases, and 18 bases lay in between.

Sequenced material: blood. The source is a man in his late teens or twenties with Graves' hyperthyroidism. This chain links TRBV6-1 with TRBJ2-2; D gene unclear. CDR3 sequence: CASSPRVLSTNTGELFF. In DNA, the CDR3 is TGTGCCAGCAGTCCTCGGGTTTTGAGCACAAACACCGGGGAGCTGTTTTTT.